These 4 T cell receptor beta chains originate from one sample sequenced in a study of CD8+ T cells in alopecia areata. TCR sequencing used cDNA made by reverse transcription of extracted RNA. Sequencing was performed with immunoSEQ multiplex PCR; in TCRdb, only in-frame clones are kept and a portion is missing. The sample records under 40,000 clones, 55% being singletons. The sample comprised NKG2D-high CD8+ T cells sorted from blood. These receptors were obtained from a human donor with alopecia areata.

This clone appeared once. The rearrangement joins TRBV27 to TRBJ2-1; tentatively, D is TRBD2 (6 bases). The CDR3 spans 14 residues. Germline CDR1 reads MNHEY; CDR2 reads SMNVEV (reference sequence). V was pared by 4 bases and J by 6 bases, with 13 bases between. The CDR3 DNA follows: TGTGCCAGCAGTTACCGGGACTTCCTCAATGAGCAGTTCTTC. Translating gives CASSYRDFLNEQFF.

This clone was detected a few times. The CDR3 protein is CASSLPGDTQYF. CDR3 DNA: TGTGCCAGCAGCTTACCTGGGGATACGCAGTATTTT. V gene TRBV7-3 combines with J gene TRBJ2-3; D is unclear. The length of the CDR3 is 12 residues. V lost 2 bases and J lost 6, with 6 bases in between. The germline CDR1 and CDR2 sequences are SGHTA and FQGTGA.

This chain uses TRBV6-8 with TRBJ1-5, with 9 bases matching TRBD1. This CDR3 region has 20 residues. Germline values: CDR1 MNHGY, CDR2 SAAAGT. V trimming: 0 bases; J trimming: 2 bases; junction bases outside the gene matches: 14. The CDR3 sequence is CASSYSDRDRDLFGNQPQHF. In DNA form, the CDR3 reads TGTGCCAGCAGTTACTCCGACCGGGACAGGGATCTCTTTGGCAATCAGCCCCAGCATTTT.

This clone showed up just a few times. A far larger clone is off by one base, so a read error is likely. This chain links TRBV4-3 with TRBJ2-7; the D gene is possibly TRBD2 (7 bases). From germline, CDR1 is LGHNA and CDR2 YSLEER. The CDR3 has 19 amino acids. Trimming pared 1 base from V and 0 bases from J, leaving 22 bases between. The CDR3 bases are TGCGCCAGCAGCCAAGGGTGGGTCGAAGGGGGGGGGCCCTCCTACGAGCAGTACTTC. This gives the protein CASSQGWVEGGGPSYEQYF.